Presented here are 27 T cell receptor beta chains from one specimen sequenced in a study of blood T cell repertoires in COVID-19. Assay: immunoSEQ multiplex PCR; the TCRdb copy retains only in-frame clones and omits some. The sample gives approximately 230,000 clones, approximately 86% of which show up once; approximately 5% is in the top ten. The sequenced material came from peripheral blood. The receptors were gathered from a woman aged 80 or over with active or convalescent COVID-19.

The gene calls are TRBV5-1 and TRBJ2-5; tentative D call: TRBD1 (5 bases). This CDR3 comprises 14 residues. V lost 0 bases and J 0 bases, leaving 6 bases between the germline ends. Germline CDR1 and CDR2: SGHRS and YFSETQ. In nucleotides, the CDR3 is TGCGCCAGCAGCTTGGCGGACAACCAAGAGACCCAGTACTTC. Translating gives CASSLADNQETQYF.

A single count supports this clone. The junction departs from germline at one end; a sequencing error may be responsible. The V gene is TRBV28, the J gene TRBJ2-7, with a tentative D call TRBD2 (6 bases). Looked up from germline, CDR1 is MDHEN and CDR2 is SYDVKM. CDR3 length equals 10 residues. The CDR3 region is CASSPGTGSF. CDR3 nucleotide sequence: TGTGCCAGCAGTCCCGGGACTGGGTCCTTC. Supplemented by reference TRBV28 and TRBJ2-7, the full variable domain reads DVKVTQSSRYLVKRTGEKVFLECVQDMDHENMFWYRQDPGLGLRLIYFSYDVKMKEKGDIPEGYSVSREKKERFSLILESASTNQTSMYLCASSPGTGSFGPGTRLTVT.

V gene TRBV7-9 combines with J gene TRBJ1-2; 8 nucleotides align to TRBD1. The CDR3 has 17 amino acids. CDR1 and CDR2 (germline): SEHNR, FQNEAQ (reference sequence). The V and J ends lost 4 bases and 6 bases, in that order; junction bases with no gene match: 16. CDR3 region: CASSSRGHREVVDGYTF. The CDR3 bases are TGTGCCAGCAGCTCCAGGGGGCATCGCGAGGTAGTCGATGGCTACACCTTC. The full variable domain, rest sourced from reference TRBV7-9 and TRBJ1-2, is DTGVSQNPRHKITKRGQNVTFRCDPISEHNRLYWYRQTLGQGPEFLTYFQNEAQLEKSRLLSDRFSAERPKGSFSTLEIQRTEQGDSAMYLCASSSRGHREVVDGYTFGSGTRLTVV.

The chain carries TRBV7-2 and TRBJ2-3; 7 bases match TRBD2. This CDR3 is built from 16 residues. Germline CDR1 SGHTA, CDR2 FQGNSA. The V gene end was trimmed by 1 base and the J gene end by 2 bases; junction bases not matched to a gene: 6. This chain's CDR3 is CASSLVFGGITDTQYF. DNA of the CDR3: TGTGCCAGCAGCTTAGTATTCGGGGGGATCACAGATACGCAGTATTTT.

This clone is a singleton in its sample. The rearrangement links TRBV3-1 (or the pseudogene TRBV3-2) to TRBJ1-2, with TRBD1 as a possible D gene (6 bases). The CDR3 loop spans 14 amino acids. CDR1 and CDR2 from the germline V gene are LGHDT and YNNKEL (reference sequence). V was trimmed by 2 bases and J by 7 bases, leaving 14 bases between them. The CDR3 here is CASSQLGASFGYTF. The CDR3, as DNA: TGTGCCAGCAGCCAACTGGGGGCAAGTTTTGGCTACACCTTC.

The V call is TRBV6-1, the J call TRBJ1-5, with D hard to call. Germline V gene lookup returns CDR1 MNHNS and CDR2 SASEGT. Trimming took 2 bases from V and 2 from J, leaving 10 bases between them. The CDR3 runs 15 residues. CDR3 amino acids: CASSEIFTGNQPQHF. CDR3 sequence (DNA): TGTGCCAGCAGTGAAATTTTTACGGGCAATCAGCCCCAGCATTTT.

The chain recombines TRBV3-1 (or the pseudogene TRBV3-2) with TRBJ2-3, with D perhaps matching TRBD2 (5 bases). This CDR3 is 16 amino acids long. Looked up from germline, CDR1 is LGHDT and CDR2 is YNNKEL (reference sequence). V was pared by 0 bases and J by 2 bases, with 12 bases between. CDR3 protein: CASSQEAQRPTDTQYF. CDR3 nucleotides: TGTGCCAGCAGCCAAGAGGCCCAGCGGCCCACAGATACGCAGTATTTT.

The rearrangement joins TRBV19 to TRBJ2-3; the D gene is possibly TRBD2 (6 bases). The CDR3 spans 15 residues. The germline V and J ends were trimmed by 3 bases and 1 base, with 11 bases remaining between them. Germline assignment: CDR1 LNHDA and CDR2 SQIVND (reference sequence). DNA for the CDR3: TGTGCCAGTAGTATCACTGGCGGGGGCACAGATACGCAGTATTTT. This gives the protein CASSITGGGTDTQYF.

The V call is TRBV19, the J call TRBJ2-7, with TRBD2 matching 14 bases. The CDR3 sequence is 15 residues long. The V segment lost 5 bases and the J segment 6 bases; nucleotides outside the gene matches: 6. The germline gives CDR1 LNHDA, CDR2 SQIVND (reference sequence). CDR3 loop: CASSVTSGRAGEQYF. CDR3 bases: TGTGCCAGTAGTGTGACTAGCGGGAGGGCCGGCGAGCAGTACTTC.

The V call is TRBV11-2, the J call TRBJ1-6, with D possibly being TRBD1 (6 bases). CDR1 is SGHAT and CDR2 is FQNNGV in the germline V gene. The CDR3 extends over 15 amino acids. With 0 bases removed from V and 7 bases from J, the gap between germline ends came to 10 bases. CDR3 nucleotide sequence: TGTGCCAGCAGCTTAGATAGTAGGGGGAATTCACCCCTCCACTTT. This codes for CASSLDSRGNSPLHF.

The chain uses TRBV7-9 and TRBJ1-4; D ambiguous. Germline loops: CDR1 SEHNR, CDR2 FQNEAQ (reference sequence). Trimming shortened V by 5 bases and J by 8 bases, and 18 bases separated the two germline ends. The CDR3 loop spans 15 amino acids. CDR3 region: CASSGLDSSGEKLFF. In DNA, the CDR3 is TGTGCCAGCAGCGGATTGGACTCATCCGGGGAAAAACTGTTTTTT.

The genes are TRBV5-1 and TRBJ2-1; D is possibly TRBD2 (6 bases). There are 15 residues in the CDR3. Trimming took 2 bases from V and 8 from J, leaving 17 bases between them. CDR1 is SGHRS, CDR2 YFSETQ, per germline. CDR3 in amino acids: CASSLPGRIADEQFF. In DNA, the CDR3 is TGCGCCAGCAGCTTACCGGGACGCATAGCGGATGAGCAGTTCTTC.

The CDR3: CASSRDRGTEAFF. CDR3 nucleotides: TGTGCCAGCAGCAGAGACAGGGGCACTGAAGCTTTCTTT. The chain is built from TRBV28 and TRBJ1-1; 8 bases are a match to TRBD1. The CDR3 length is 13 residues. After removal of 6 bases from V and 4 bases from J, the junction contained 4 bases not matched to a gene. Germline V lookup: CDR1 MDHEN, CDR2 SYDVKM.

This clone has a handful of counts. The chain links TRBV5-4 to TRBJ2-7; D is uncertain. In germline, CDR1 is SGHNT, CDR2 YYREEE (reference sequence). V was pared by 2 bases and J by 2 bases, with 11 bases between. The CDR3 sequence is 14 residues long. In DNA form, the CDR3 reads TGTGCCAGCAGCTTAATGTTCAGTACCTACGAGCAGTACTTC. Its translation is CASSLMFSTYEQYF.

The chain uses TRBV6-4 and TRBJ2-6, with TRBD1 as a possible D gene (5 bases). The CDR3 has 15 residues. Germline V lookup: CDR1 MRHNA, CDR2 SNTAGT. The V end was cut by 4 bases, the J end by 0 bases, with 7 bases between. This CDR3 is CASSGQSSGANVLTF. The CDR3 DNA is TGTGCCAGCAGTGGACAGAGCTCTGGGGCCAACGTCCTGACTTTC.

The V gene is TRBV6-6, the J gene TRBJ2-7; D call uncertain. The CDR3 is 15 residues long. Germline lookup yields CDR1 MNHNY and CDR2 SVGAGI (reference sequence). The V end was cut by 0 bases, the J end by 2 bases, with 11 bases between. CDR3 sequence: CASSYSRSGTYEQYF. CDR3 bases: TGTGCCAGCAGTTACTCCCGGTCGGGTACCTACGAGCAGTACTTC.

V gene TRBV2 combines with J gene TRBJ2-5; 7 positions match TRBD1. The CDR3 sequence is 12 residues long. The V and J ends lost 5 bases and 5 bases, in that order; junction bases with no gene match: 2. In germline, CDR1 is SNHLY, CDR2 FYNNEI. Here the CDR3 reads CASSRGPETQYF. For the CDR3, the DNA is TGTGCCAGCAGTAGGGGGCCGGAGACCCAGTACTTC. Full variable domain (remainder filled in from reference TRBV2 and TRBJ2-5): EPEVTQTPSHQVTQMGQEVILRCVPISNHLYFYWYRQILGQKVEFLVSFYNNEISEKSEIFDDQFSVERPDGSNFTLKIRSTKLEDSAMYFCASSRGPETQYFGPGTRLLVL.

This clone was counted only a few times. The CDR3 protein is CASSSRDRISGNTIYF. CDR3 DNA: TGTGCCAGCAGCTCCAGAGACAGGATCTCTGGAAACACCATATATTTT. V is TRBV5-4 and J is TRBJ1-3; tentatively, D is TRBD1 (6 bases). The germline gives CDR1 SGHNT, CDR2 YYREEE (reference sequence). The CDR3 covers 16 residues. Trimming removed 3 bases at V and 0 bases at J, with 13 bases between.

This chain uses TRBV20-1 with TRBJ1-1; unclear D gene. There are 11 residues in the CDR3. V was trimmed by 0 bases and J by 4 bases, leaving 3 bases between them. Germline lookup yields CDR1 DFQATT and CDR2 SNEGSKA (reference sequence). The CDR3: CSARESTEAFF. Written as DNA, the CDR3 is TGCAGTGCTAGAGAGAGCACTGAAGCTTTCTTT.

V gene TRBV19 combines with J gene TRBJ1-6; D may be TRBD1 (6 bases). The CDR3 loop spans 16 amino acids. The V and J ends lost 5 bases and 5 bases respectively, with 16 bases between them. The germline CDR1 and CDR2 sequences are LNHDA and SQIVND (reference sequence). The chain's CDR3 is CASSFSQGSNNSPLHF. The CDR3 DNA follows: TGTGCCAGTAGTTTTTCACAGGGCTCTAATAATTCACCCCTCCACTTT.

The chain links TRBV2 to TRBJ1-1, with 7 bases matching TRBD1. The germline V gene has CDR1 SNHLY and CDR2 FYNNEI. The CDR3 consists of 15 residues. V lost 6 bases to trimming and J lost 4 bases; unmatched junction nucleotides: 11. The CDR3 is CASRPGTDPFTEAFF. CDR3 coding DNA: TGTGCCAGCAGGCCCGGGACAGACCCTTTCACTGAAGCTTTCTTT.

This sequence joins TRBV30 and TRBJ1-1; the D gene is possibly TRBD1 (5 bases). The CDR3 runs 12 residues. Germline CDR1 GTSNPN, CDR2 SVGIG (reference sequence). V lost 0 bases and J 6 bases, leaving 8 bases between the germline ends. The CDR3 bases are TGTGCCTGGAGTGTTCAAGGGGCTGAAGCTTTCTTT. Translated: CAWSVQGAEAFF. The complete variable domain, with remaining parts taken from reference TRBV30 and TRBJ1-1, reads SQTIHQWPATLVQPVGSPLSLECTVEGTSNPNLYWYRQAAGRGLQLLFYSVGIGQISSEVPQNLSASRPQDRQFILSSKKLLLSDSGFYLCAWSVQGAEAFFGQGTRLTVV.

The rearrangement joins TRBV4-1 to TRBJ1-4; weak D call: TRBD1 (6 bases). Germline-derived CDR1 and CDR2 are MGHRA and YSYEKL. The CDR3 spans 15 residues. V was trimmed by 7 bases and J by 7 bases, leaving 19 bases between them. The CDR3 sequence: CASNSQGQLGEKLFF. The CDR3 coding sequence is TGCGCCAGCAATTCCCAGGGGCAACTAGGTGAAAAACTGTTTTTT.

The CDR3 bases are TGCGCCAGCAGCTTGAATTGGCTCACAGATACGCAGTATTTT. This translates into CASSLNWLTDTQYF. V is TRBV5-1 and J is TRBJ2-3; D is uncertain. Germline CDR1 is SGHRS and CDR2 is YFSETQ. The CDR3 is 14 residues long. Trimming took 1 base from V and 2 from J, leaving 8 bases between them.

The rearrangement uses TRBV3-1 (or the pseudogene TRBV3-2) and TRBJ1-4; 7 positions match TRBD1. Germline CDR1 reads LGHDT; CDR2 reads YNNKEL (reference sequence). The CDR3 is made up of 16 amino acids. With 3 bases clipped from V and 4 bases from J, the junction kept 8 bases outside the gene matches. The CDR3 sequence is CASSHFGTANNEKLFF. Here the CDR3 DNA reads TGTGCCAGCAGCCATTTCGGGACAGCCAATAATGAAAAACTGTTTTTT.

V usage is TRBV6-6 and J usage is TRBJ2-7, with D tentatively TRBD2 (5 bases). The CDR3 runs to 13 residues. Trimming cost V 6 bases and J 4 bases, with 13 bases left between them. Germline values: CDR1 MNHNY, CDR2 SVGAGI (reference sequence). As DNA, the CDR3 is TGTGCCAGCAGCCGGGGATCCCGATACGAGCAGTACTTC. This encodes CASSRGSRYEQYF.

This chain connects TRBV23-1 to TRBJ2-2; perhaps TRBD2 as D (5 bases). TRBV23-1 is reported as an ORF; its role is uncertain. The germline V and J ends were trimmed by 0 bases and 4 bases, with 18 bases remaining between them. The CDR3 has 18 amino acids. CDR3 nucleotides: TGCGCCAGCAGTCAATCGATGGGTCCTCGGGCGGGCACCGGGGAGCTGTTTTTT. Translated: CASSQSMGPRAGTGELFF.